The T cell receptor beta chain described here comes from a study of HIV-infected patients and healthy controls. Around 500 ng RNA was reverse transcribed with alpha and beta constant-region primers. Separate chain-specific third strand synthesis with multiplexing indices produced the alpha and beta libraries. MiXCR was run by TCRdb on the 5' RACE reads, yielding one entry per CDR3 protein. This table holds roughly 13,000 distinct CDR3 sequences, about 11% found once. No cell fractionation was done, so the repertoire covers all unsorted peripheral blood T cells. V shed 5 bases, J shed 2 bases, and the junction held 13 bases outside the gene matches. The CDR3 contains 18 residues. Germline V gives CDR1 DFQATT, CDR2 SNEGSKA (reference sequence).

The receptor's source is an adult in good health. The rearrangement joins TRBV20-1 to TRBJ2-3, with 13 bases fitting TRBD2. The sample consisted of blood. The CDR3 bases are TGCAGTGCTTCGAGGACTAGCGGGAGAGTGGGATACACAGATACGCAGTATTTT. This gives the protein CSASRTSGRVGYTDTQYF.